Listed below are T cell receptor beta chains from one sample, sequenced in a study of cytomegalovirus exposure and HLA in healthy donors. Assay: immunoSEQ multiplex PCR; the TCRdb copy retains only in-frame clones and omits some. The table includes some 120,000 clones, approximately 88% detected once. Material: PBMCs. These receptors were taken from a woman aged 18-29 years in good health and CMV-seronegative. CDR3s include the opening cysteine and the closing phenylalanine or tryptophan. The order of the fields is J gene, CDR3 length, clone size, D gene, V gene, CDR3 DNA, CDR3 protein. D genes are given only for firm matches. The size of a clone is reported for some rows only, either as once, few or many, or as a class for expanded clones.

j_gene: TRBJ1-2
len: 13
abundance: NA
d_gene: TRBD1
v_gene: TRBV7-9
CDR3nt: TGTGCCAGCAGCCAGGACAGGGGGCCTGGCTACACCTTC
CDR3aa: CASSQDRGPGYTF

j_gene: TRBJ1-2
len: 15
abundance: NA
d_gene: TRBD1
v_gene: TRBV6-1
CDR3nt: TGTGCCAGCAGTGAAGCCGGGACAGGGGTATATGGCTACACCTTC
CDR3aa: CASSEAGTGVYGYTF

j_gene: TRBJ2-7
len: 14
abundance: NA
d_gene: NA
v_gene: TRBV2
CDR3nt: TGTGCCAGCAGTTCAAGAGGCAGCTCCTACGAGCAGTACTTC
CDR3aa: CASSSRGSSYEQYF

j_gene: TRBJ2-7
len: 14
abundance: NA
d_gene: NA
v_gene: TRBV13
CDR3nt: TGTGCCAGCAGCTTAGGCAGGCCCGGGGACGAGCAGTACTTC
CDR3aa: CASSLGRPGDEQYF

j_gene: TRBJ1-5
len: 17
abundance: NA
d_gene: TRBD1
v_gene: TRBV5-1
CDR3nt: TGCGCCAGCAGCTTGGACGCAGGGGGCTCCCTGAATCAGCCCCAGCATTTT
CDR3aa: CASSLDAGGSLNQPQHF

j_gene: TRBJ2-2
len: 16
abundance: NA
d_gene: TRBD2
v_gene: TRBV27
CDR3nt: TGTGCCAGCACCCAGGGGACTAGCAGGCACACCGGGGAGCTGTTTTTT
CDR3aa: CASTQGTSRHTGELFF

j_gene: TRBJ1-1
len: 14
abundance: NA
d_gene: NA
v_gene: TRBV6-6
CDR3nt: TGTGCCAGCTCCTGGGACAAACTGAACACTGAAGCTTTCTTT
CDR3aa: CASSWDKLNTEAFF

j_gene: TRBJ2-3
len: 15
abundance: NA
d_gene: TRBD2
v_gene: TRBV7-9
CDR3nt: TGTGCCATCCGTTCGACTAGCGGGAGATCCGATACGCAGTATTTT
CDR3aa: CAIRSTSGRSDTQYF

j_gene: TRBJ2-7
len: 16
abundance: NA
d_gene: TRBD2
v_gene: TRBV11-2
CDR3nt: TGTGCCAGCAGGCCCATTGCCGGGACTAGGGTCTACGAGCAGTACTTC
CDR3aa: CASRPIAGTRVYEQYF

j_gene: TRBJ2-7
len: 14
abundance: few
d_gene: TRBD2
v_gene: TRBV27
CDR3nt: TGTGCCAGCAGTCAACGTAGCGGGAGCTACGAGCAGTACTTC
CDR3aa: CASSQRSGSYEQYF

j_gene: TRBJ2-2
len: 12
abundance: NA
d_gene: NA
v_gene: TRBV11-2
CDR3nt: TGTGCCAGCAGTGGGGCCGCCGGGGAGCTGTTTTTT
CDR3aa: CASSGAAGELFF

j_gene: TRBJ2-5
len: 17
abundance: NA
d_gene: TRBD1
v_gene: TRBV18
CDR3nt: TGTGCCAGCTCACCACCGGACCTAGGACAGGGATCAGAGACCCAGTACTTC
CDR3aa: CASSPPDLGQGSETQYF

j_gene: TRBJ2-5
len: 14
abundance: NA
d_gene: NA
v_gene: TRBV19
CDR3nt: TGTGCCAGTATGGGGGGATTCGGGCAAGAGACCCAGTACTTC
CDR3aa: CASMGGFGQETQYF

j_gene: TRBJ2-3
len: 15
abundance: NA
d_gene: NA
v_gene: TRBV5-1
CDR3nt: TGCGCCAGCAGCTTGGGGGGGACTAGCACAGATACGCAGTATTTT
CDR3aa: CASSLGGTSTDTQYF

j_gene: TRBJ1-1
len: 14
abundance: NA
d_gene: TRBD1
v_gene: TRBV29-1
CDR3nt: TGCAGCGTTGAAGGGACGGACAGGGGCCCTGAAGCTTTCTTT
CDR3aa: CSVEGTDRGPEAFF

j_gene: TRBJ2-1
len: 17
abundance: once
d_gene: NA
v_gene: TRBV14
CDR3nt: TGTGCCAGCAGCCATGCCCGGTTGCGGCACTCCTACAATGAGCAGTTCTTC
CDR3aa: CASSHARLRHSYNEQFF

j_gene: TRBJ1-1
len: 14
abundance: NA
d_gene: TRBD1
v_gene: TRBV10-1
CDR3nt: TGCGCCAGCAGCGCGCGGACAGGGATAACTGAAGCTTTCTTT
CDR3aa: CASSARTGITEAFF

j_gene: TRBJ2-1
len: 14
abundance: NA
d_gene: NA
v_gene: TRBV28
CDR3nt: TGTGCCAGCAGTTCCGCCGGGACCTACAATGAGCAGTTCTTC
CDR3aa: CASSSAGTYNEQFF

j_gene: TRBJ2-1
len: 18
abundance: NA
d_gene: TRBD2
v_gene: TRBV11-2
CDR3nt: TGTGCCAGCAGCTTAGAATGGGGGACTAGCGGGAGGAACAATGAGCAGTTCTTC
CDR3aa: CASSLEWGTSGRNNEQFF

j_gene: TRBJ2-2
len: 15
abundance: NA
d_gene: TRBD2
v_gene: TRBV28
CDR3nt: TGTGCCAGCAGTCTTAGCGGGGGGGGCACCGGGGAGCTGTTTTTT
CDR3aa: CASSLSGGGTGELFF

j_gene: TRBJ2-3
len: 13
abundance: few
d_gene: NA
v_gene: TRBV19
CDR3nt: TGTGCCAGTAGACCATTAGCGACAGATACGCAGTATTTT
CDR3aa: CASRPLATDTQYF

j_gene: TRBJ1-1
len: 15
abundance: NA
d_gene: NA
v_gene: TRBV11-3
CDR3nt: TGTGCCAGCAGCTTAGGCTCCGGGGGATCCACTGAAGCTTTCTTT
CDR3aa: CASSLGSGGSTEAFF

j_gene: TRBJ1-1
len: 15
abundance: NA
d_gene: NA
v_gene: TRBV10-3
CDR3nt: TGTGCCATCAGTCCAGGGCAGGGAATGAACACTGAAGCTTTCTTT
CDR3aa: CAISPGQGMNTEAFF

j_gene: TRBJ1-1
len: 13
abundance: NA
d_gene: NA
v_gene: TRBV27
CDR3nt: TGTGCCAGCAGTTTTCAGGGGAACACTGAAGCTTTCTTT
CDR3aa: CASSFQGNTEAFF

j_gene: TRBJ2-3
len: 16
abundance: NA
d_gene: NA
v_gene: TRBV11-2
CDR3nt: TGTGCCAGCAGCTTAGAGGCCCCTAGCGTAACAGATACGCAGTATTTT
CDR3aa: CASSLEAPSVTDTQYF

j_gene: TRBJ2-3
len: 15
abundance: NA
d_gene: NA
v_gene: TRBV13
CDR3nt: TGTGCCAGCAGCTTAGAGCGGTTTGGCACAGATACGCAGTATTTT
CDR3aa: CASSLERFGTDTQYF